This T cell receptor beta chain stems from a study of CD8 T cells in Susac syndrome (dated by TCRdb to between 2018 and 2020). A note on the overall study: Repertoire sequencing was used to test whether CD8+ T cell activation and differentiation in Susac syndrome was antigen driven.

Peripheral blood CD8+ and CD4+ T cells from healthy donors, Susac syndrome patients and multiple sclerosis patients were profiled by high-throughput TCR beta sequencing. Healthy donors were included as age- and sex-matched controls. Bulk CD8+ and CD4+ T cells were purified by magnetic negative isolation, whereas CD8+ TEMRA cells were enriched by FACS. Blood was collected in EDTA tubes and processed within 24 hours, with PBMCs isolated through density gradient centrifugation. PBMCs intended for TCR sequencing were cryopreserved in liquid nitrogen and thawed later in a water bath at 37 degrees C. The sorted or isolated CD4+, CD8+ and CD8+ TEMRA cells had a purity of 90% or higher. CDR1 LGHDT and CDR2 YNNKEL are derived from the germline V gene (reference sequence). After removal of 1 base from V and 7 bases from J, the junction retains 2 bases not matched to a gene. Taken from cysteine to phenylalanine, the CDR3 has 14 residues. Only CDR3 DNA is held: 42 bases, read in frame from base 1.

Concerning this clonotype: Its antigen target is currently unknown. No base quality values were provided; no much bigger clone lies one nucleotide off.

The paper's findings and limits, for the study overall: The number of individuals in the TCR sequencing and HLA analysis was acknowledged as relatively small.

RNA was extracted using the RNeasy kit, and 0.5 to 1 microgram was reverse transcribed with random hexamers. TCR beta CDR3 regions were amplified with the immunoSEQ multiplex PCR assay covering 54 Vbeta and 13 Jbeta segments. PCR amplification bias was corrected using a synthetic template baseline for primer optimization and computational correction. As for how the authors treated the data: Reads were annotated to V, D and J genes per IMGT and analyzed with immunoSEQ Analyzer, keeping only productive sequences. To calculate clonality, Shannon entropy was normalized by log2 of the number of productive unique sequences and then subtracted from one. For each patient and control, public and private clones were evaluated within the 100 most prevalent clones. Clones were defined as Susac-specific if absent from the healthy and MS cohorts, from 1052 published viral clones and from other ImmuneACCESS disease sequences. The public reads were quality trimmed at Q25 with fastp and then assembled into clones with MiXCR by TCRdb, keeping productive beta chains. Identical CDR3 proteins give one entry, which carries the most common genes and DNA. The authors' filters were not applied to this entry. The sample contains some 170,000 distinct CDR3 sequences, 85% to 95% of them found a single time. About 0.14% of the sample lies in the top ten.

The sequence was obtained from a human donor in good health. The chain was built from TRBV3-1 and TRBJ2-7; 12 bases in the junction line up with TRBD2. Specimen: CD4+ T cells from PBMCs. The DNA sequence is TGTGCCAGCAGCCAAGTTACTAGCGGGGGGGAGCAGTACTTC. It translates to CASSQVTSGGEQYF.